The entry below describes one T cell receptor (beta chain). What it recognizes is unknown. The CDR3 is made up of 11 amino acids. The V end lost 8 bases, the J end lost 7 bases, and 11 bases lay between the germline ends. CDR1 MDHEN and CDR2 SYDVKM come from the germline V gene. The PCR employed 60 Vbeta primers together with 13 Jbeta primers. Profiling relied on immunoSEQ multiplex PCR, and the TCRdb table lists in-frame clones only, not all of them. The sample consists of fewer than 150,000 clones, around 83% of them appearing once. This entry comes from a study of cytomegalovirus exposure and HLA in healthy donors. Findings and caveats of the study: Beyond CMV serostatus, there was no information to go on about immune exposure.

Sequenced: PBMCs. The receptor's source is a man between 40 and 49 years old in good health and CMV-seropositive. The chain has TRBV28 and TRBJ1-2, with unresolved D. The CDR3 protein is CASQSRAGYTF. The CDR3 DNA follows: TGTGCCAGCCAATCGCGGGCTGGCTACACCTTC.